This is a list of T cell receptor beta chains from one sample in a study of blood T cells in healthy people across ages. TCRdb fed the 5' RACE reads into MiXCR, producing one record per CDR3 protein. The repertoire has 1.5 million or so distinct CDR3 sequences, under 55% of them found once; the top ten carry about 3.8%. Sequenced sample: blood. These receptors were collected from a woman between 18 and 29 years old in good health. Both conserved end residues are part of each CDR3. The order of the fields is D gene, J gene, V gene, clone size, CDR3 DNA, CDR3 protein. D genes are given only for firm matches. Some rows have no size entry. The others give once, few or many, or a class for an expanded clone.

>NA|TRBJ1-2|TRBV27|NA
TGTGCCAGCAGTTTATCTCCGGGCCCATATGGCTACACCTTC
CASSLSPGPYGYTF
>NA|TRBJ2-3|TRBV6-6|NA
TGTGCCAGCAGTTATAGGGGTACAAGCACAGCTACGCAGTATTTT
CASSYRGTSTATQYF
>NA|TRBJ2-5|TRBV6-6|NA
TGTGCCAGCAGCCGCGAGAAATGGGAGACCCAGTACTTC
CASSREKWETQYF
>TRBD1|TRBJ2-7|TRBV20-1|NA
TGCAGTGCTAGAGATGGGACAGTGAGCTCCTACAATGAGCAGTACTTC
CSARDGTVSSYNEQYF
>NA|TRBJ2-1|TRBV20-1|many
TGCAGTGCTAGGCCCGGGACAAGCTACAATGAGCAGTTCTTC
CSARPGTSYNEQFF
>NA|TRBJ1-1|TRBV3-1|NA
TGTGCCAGCAGCCAAGCCCGGGACGCTTTCTTT
CASSQARDAFF
>TRBD1|TRBJ1-1|TRBV3-1|NA
TGTGCCAGCAGCCAACCGGGACAGGGCGACACTGAAGCTTTCTTT
CASSQPGQGDTEAFF
>TRBD2|TRBJ2-1|TRBV20-1|NA
TGCAGTGCTAGATGGCGGGGGGGGGAGCGGACTAGCGGGAGCACCTACAATGAGCAGTTCTTC
CSARWRGGERTSGSTYNEQFF
>NA|TRBJ1-2|TRBV6-5|NA
TGTGCCAGCACCCGAACAGAGGGCTATGGCTACACCTTC
CASTRTEGYGYTF
>NA|TRBJ1-2|TRBV5-1|NA
TGCGCCAGCAGCTTGGGTTGGAACTATGGCTACACCTTC
CASSLGWNYGYTF
>NA|TRBJ2-1|TRBV7-7|few
TGTGCTAGCAGCCACCGGGACTCGACCAATGAGCAGTTCTTC
CASSHRDSTNEQFF
>NA|TRBJ1-1|TRBV29-1|few
TGCAGCGTTGAGTCTCTGTTTGGAGCTTTCTTT
CSVESLFGAFF
>TRBD2|TRBJ2-1|TRBV20-1|few
TGCAGTGCTCTGACTAGCAGCCCGCGATTGGAGCAGTTCTTC
CSALTSSPRLEQFF
>NA|TRBJ2-5|TRBV29-1|NA
TGCAGCGTTGTAGATGCAGGACTCCAAGAGACCCAGTACTTC
CSVVDAGLQETQYF
>NA|TRBJ2-3|TRBV7-2|few
TGTGCCAGCAGCTTAGTGAACCGCGGGCGGTCAGATACGCAGTATTTT
CASSLVNRGRSDTQYF
>NA|TRBJ2-5|TRBV20-1|NA
TGCAGTGCTAGAGATCCGGCTAGCAGTACGTACTTC
CSARDPASSTYF
>TRBD2|TRBJ2-7|TRBV7-9|many
TGTGCCAGCAGTCCTCCGGGACTAGCGGGATACGAGCAGTACTTC
CASSPPGLAGYEQYF
>TRBD1|TRBJ1-4|TRBV27|NA
TGTGCCAGCAGCCGAGACAGGGACGGGGGTGAAAAACTGTTTTTT
CASSRDRDGGEKLFF
>NA|TRBJ2-2|TRBV4-3|few
TGCGCCAGCAGCCACTCCAACACCGGGGAGCTGTTTTTT
CASSHSNTGELFF
>NA|TRBJ2-7|TRBV6-5|NA
TGTGCCAGCAGTTACTCGAAAGCCTACGAGCAGTACTTC
CASSYSKAYEQYF
>NA|TRBJ1-1|TRBV2|once
TGTGCCAGCAGTGATTGGCCAGGGGAGGGCACTGAAGCTTTCTTT
CASSDWPGEGTEAFF
>TRBD1|TRBJ2-1|TRBV12-3/TRBV12-4|NA
TGTGCCAGCAGTTTCGGGACAGGGCTGGTCGAGACCCAGTTCTTC
CASSFGTGLVETQFF
>TRBD2|TRBJ2-5|TRBV28|few
TGTGCCAGCAGTTGGCTAGCGGATTCCGGGACCCAGTACTTC
CASSWLADSGTQYF
>TRBD1|TRBJ1-2|TRBV2|few
TGTGCCAGCAGAAATCGACAGGGGCCCTTGAGCTATGGCTACACCTTC
CASRNRQGPLSYGYTF
>NA|TRBJ1-5|TRBV27|few
TGTGCCAGCAGCCAGATAGGGCAGGGAGGTCAGCCCCAGCATTTT
CASSQIGQGGQPQHF
>NA|TRBJ2-7|TRBV9|NA
TGTGCCAGCAGCGATCGGGACTCGGGCTACGAGCAGTACTTC
CASSDRDSGYEQYF
>TRBD2|TRBJ2-3|TRBV7-2|NA
TGTGCCAGCAGCTTGGGGACTAACACGCAGTATTTT
CASSLGTNTQYF
>NA|TRBJ2-7|TRBV25-1|few
TGTGCCAGCGCTGCCGGGACTTCCGTGGAGCAGTACTTC
CASAAGTSVEQYF
>TRBD2|TRBJ2-5|TRBV7-2|NA
TGTGCCAGCAGCCAAACACTAGCGGCCCAAGAGACCCAGTACTTC
CASSQTLAAQETQYF
>NA|TRBJ1-1|TRBV4-3|NA
TGCGCCAGCAGCCAAGAGTTTGGAGTAGAAGAAGCTTTCTTT
CASSQEFGVEEAFF
>NA|TRBJ2-3|TRBV12-5|many
TGTGCTAGTGGTCCCATGGCAGGGGTTGCAGATACGCAGTATTTT
CASGPMAGVADTQYF
>TRBD1|TRBJ2-3|TRBV28|NA
TGTGCCAGCAGTCCTACAGGGGAATCCGACGATACGCAGTATTTT
CASSPTGESDDTQYF
>NA|TRBJ2-3|TRBV27|NA
TGTGCCAGCAGTTTGTTCTCTAGGGCAGATACGCAGTATTTT
CASSLFSRADTQYF
>NA|TRBJ2-1|TRBV30|NA
TGTGCCTGGAGTGAACCCTTCAAGACTGTTTACAATGAGCAGTTCTTC
CAWSEPFKTVYNEQFF
>TRBD1|TRBJ2-3|TRBV27|NA
TGTGCCAGCAGCCGCCCGGACAGGGGATGTACGCAGTATTTT
CASSRPDRGCTQYF
>TRBD1|TRBJ2-7|TRBV6-5|few
TGTGCCAGCAGCATAGACAGGGGTAGCTCCTACGAGCAGTACTTC
CASSIDRGSSYEQYF
>NA|TRBJ2-7|TRBV6-4|NA
TGTGCCAGCAGTGAGACAGGCTTTGCCTACAATGAGCAGTACTTC
CASSETGFAYNEQYF
>NA|TRBJ1-4|TRBV7-9|NA
TGTGCCAGCAGGCGGATGGCTAATGAAAAACTGTTTTTT
CASRRMANEKLFF
>TRBD2|TRBJ2-1|TRBV2|few
TGTGCCAGCAGTGAAATCCTAGCGGGAGGGCTTTACAATGAGCAGTTCTTC
CASSEILAGGLYNEQFF
>TRBD2|TRBJ2-3|TRBV28|NA
TGTGCCAGCAGTTTATGGTCGGCGGGAGGTCCCACAGATACGCAGTATTTT
CASSLWSAGGPTDTQYF
>NA|TRBJ1-4|TRBV7-2|few
TGTGCCAGCAGCTTAGCGTTAGAACTGGGAGAGAAACTGTTTTTT
CASSLALELGEKLFF
>NA|TRBJ2-7|TRBV2|few
TGTGCCAGCAGTGAAGGAAGAGGCAGCTTCTCCTACGAGCAGTACTTC
CASSEGRGSFSYEQYF
>NA|TRBJ2-7|TRBV24-1|NA
TGTGCCACCAGCCCCCACGGGAGTTCCTACAATGAGCAGTACTTC
CATSPHGSSYNEQYF
>NA|TRBJ1-1|TRBV28|NA
TGTGCCAGCAACCCTGGAGGGGATACTGAAGCTTTCTTT
CASNPGGDTEAFF
>TRBD2|TRBJ2-3|TRBV5-6|NA
TGTGCCAGCAGCTTGGAAACTGGCGGGGGGTCAGATACGCAGTATTTT
CASSLETGGGSDTQYF
>TRBD2|TRBJ2-7|TRBV7-9|NA
TGTGCCAGCACCGAGGAGCGGGGCTCCTACGAGCAGTACTTC
CASTEERGSYEQYF
>NA|TRBJ1-2|TRBV25-1|few
TGTGCAGAGGGAGACAGGCCGAAGGGGTATGGCTACACCTTC
CAEGDRPKGYGYTF
>NA|TRBJ1-1|TRBV7-2|NA
TGTGCCAGCAGCCCTCCCAGAGGGTTCACTGAAGCTTTCTTT
CASSPPRGFTEAFF
>NA|TRBJ1-1|TRBV5-5|NA
TGTGCCAGCAGCTTGGAGCCAGGGATGAACACTGAAGCTTTCTTT
CASSLEPGMNTEAFF
>NA|TRBJ2-7|TRBV10-3|NA
TGTGCCATCAGTGAGTCGATGAGACTAACCGACGAGCAGTACTTC
CAISESMRLTDEQYF
>NA|TRBJ2-7|TRBV7-2|few
TGTGCCAGCAGTCCAAGACTCCCACAAGAAGAGCAGTACTTC
CASSPRLPQEEQYF
>TRBD2|TRBJ2-1|TRBV7-6|NA
TGTGCCAGCAGCTCGGGCGCCGGGACTAGCGGGGTCCGGGAGCAGTTCTTC
CASSSGAGTSGVREQFF
>TRBD2|TRBJ2-3|TRBV6-6|many
TGTGCCAGTGCGGGGGGTACAGATACGCAGTATTTT
CASAGGTDTQYF
>NA|TRBJ2-1|TRBV15|few
TGTGCCACCAGCAGAGTACGGGATAGAAATGAGCAGTTCTTC
CATSRVRDRNEQFF
>NA|TRBJ2-1|TRBV7-2|few
TGTGCCAGCAGCTTTATCCTAGACCTTGGTGAGCAGTTCTTC
CASSFILDLGEQFF
>NA|TRBJ2-3|TRBV7-2|NA
TGTGCCAGCAGCTTAATCGGGATTAGCACAGATACGCAGTATTTT
CASSLIGISTDTQYF
>TRBD2|TRBJ2-7|TRBV25-1|NA
TGTGCCAGCAGTGAAAGGGCCGGACTAGCGGGAGTGCCCAGCACCTACGAGCAGTACTTC
CASSERAGLAGVPSTYEQYF